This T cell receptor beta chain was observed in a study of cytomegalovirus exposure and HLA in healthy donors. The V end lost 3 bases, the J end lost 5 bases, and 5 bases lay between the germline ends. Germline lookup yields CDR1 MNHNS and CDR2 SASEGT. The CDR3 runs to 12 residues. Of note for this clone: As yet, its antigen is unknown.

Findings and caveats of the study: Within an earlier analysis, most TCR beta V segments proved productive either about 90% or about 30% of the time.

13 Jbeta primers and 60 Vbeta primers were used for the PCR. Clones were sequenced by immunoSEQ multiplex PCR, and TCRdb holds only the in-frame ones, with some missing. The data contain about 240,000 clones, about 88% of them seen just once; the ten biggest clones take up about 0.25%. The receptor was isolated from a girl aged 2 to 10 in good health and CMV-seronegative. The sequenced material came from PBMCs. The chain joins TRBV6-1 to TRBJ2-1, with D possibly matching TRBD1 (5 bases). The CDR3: CASSETDNEQFF. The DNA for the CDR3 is TGTGCCAGCAGTGAGACAGACAATGAGCAGTTCTTC.